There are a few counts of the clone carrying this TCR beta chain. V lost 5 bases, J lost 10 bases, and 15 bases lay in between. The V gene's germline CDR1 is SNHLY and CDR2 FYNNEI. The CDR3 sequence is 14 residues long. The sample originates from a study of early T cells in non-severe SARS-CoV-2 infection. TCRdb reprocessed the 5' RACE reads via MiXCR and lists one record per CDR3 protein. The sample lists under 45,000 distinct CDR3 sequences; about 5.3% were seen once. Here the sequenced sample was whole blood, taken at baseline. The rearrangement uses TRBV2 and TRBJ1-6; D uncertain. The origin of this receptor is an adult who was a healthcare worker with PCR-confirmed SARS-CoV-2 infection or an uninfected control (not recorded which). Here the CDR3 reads CASSNGRFGSPLHF. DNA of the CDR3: TGTGCCAGCAGTAACGGGCGATTTGGGTCACCCCTCCACTTT.